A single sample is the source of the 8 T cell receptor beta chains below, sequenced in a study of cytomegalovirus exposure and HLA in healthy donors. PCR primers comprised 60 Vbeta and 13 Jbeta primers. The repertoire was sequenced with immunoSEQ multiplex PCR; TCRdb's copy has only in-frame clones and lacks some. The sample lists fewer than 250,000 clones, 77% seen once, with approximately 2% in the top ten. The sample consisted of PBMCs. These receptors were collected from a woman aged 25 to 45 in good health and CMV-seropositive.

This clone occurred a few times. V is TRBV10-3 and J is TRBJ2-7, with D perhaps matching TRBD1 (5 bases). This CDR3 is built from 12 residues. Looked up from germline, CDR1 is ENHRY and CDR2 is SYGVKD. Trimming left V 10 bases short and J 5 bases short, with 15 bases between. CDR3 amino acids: CASDQGGDEQYF. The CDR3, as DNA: TGTGCCAGCGATCAGGGTGGCGACGAGCAGTACTTC.

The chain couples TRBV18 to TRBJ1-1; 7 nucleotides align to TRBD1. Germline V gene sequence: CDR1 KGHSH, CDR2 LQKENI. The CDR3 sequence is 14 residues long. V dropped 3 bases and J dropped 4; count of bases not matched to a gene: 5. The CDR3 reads CASSPPGQSTEAFF. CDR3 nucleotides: TGTGCCAGCTCACCCCCGGGACAGAGCACTGAAGCTTTCTTT.

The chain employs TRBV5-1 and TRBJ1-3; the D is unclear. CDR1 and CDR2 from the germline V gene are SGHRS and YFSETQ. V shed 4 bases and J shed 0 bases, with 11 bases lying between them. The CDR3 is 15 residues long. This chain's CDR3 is CASSATGDSGNTIYF. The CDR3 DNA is TGCGCCAGCAGCGCAACGGGAGACTCTGGAAACACCATATATTTT.

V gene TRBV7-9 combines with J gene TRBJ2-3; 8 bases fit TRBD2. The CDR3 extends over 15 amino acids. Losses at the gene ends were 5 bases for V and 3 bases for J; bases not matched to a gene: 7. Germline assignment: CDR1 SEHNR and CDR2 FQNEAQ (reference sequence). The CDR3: CASSQTGRETDTQYF. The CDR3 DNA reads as TGTGCCAGCAGCCAGACCGGGAGGGAAACAGATACGCAGTATTTT.

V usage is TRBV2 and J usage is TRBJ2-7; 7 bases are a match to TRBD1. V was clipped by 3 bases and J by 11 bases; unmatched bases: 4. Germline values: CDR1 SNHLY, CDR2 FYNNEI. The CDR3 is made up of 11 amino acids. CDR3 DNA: TGTGCCAGCAGTGATTACAGGGGCAAGTACTTC. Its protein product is CASSDYRGKYF.

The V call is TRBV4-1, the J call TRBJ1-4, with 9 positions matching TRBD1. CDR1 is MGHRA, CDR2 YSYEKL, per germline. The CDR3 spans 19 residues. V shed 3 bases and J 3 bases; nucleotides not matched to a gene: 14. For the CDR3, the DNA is TGCGCCAGCAGCCAGCCAGGGGACAGGGCGTACTCAGCTAATGAAAAACTGTTTTTT. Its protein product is CASSQPGDRAYSANEKLFF.

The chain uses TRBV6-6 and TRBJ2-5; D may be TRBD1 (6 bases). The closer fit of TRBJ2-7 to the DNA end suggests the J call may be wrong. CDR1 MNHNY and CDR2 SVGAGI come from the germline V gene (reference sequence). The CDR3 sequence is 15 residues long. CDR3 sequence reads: CASSYLLTGSYEQYF. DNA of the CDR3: TGTGCCAGCAGTTACTTGTTAACAGGGTCCTACGAGCAGTACTTC.

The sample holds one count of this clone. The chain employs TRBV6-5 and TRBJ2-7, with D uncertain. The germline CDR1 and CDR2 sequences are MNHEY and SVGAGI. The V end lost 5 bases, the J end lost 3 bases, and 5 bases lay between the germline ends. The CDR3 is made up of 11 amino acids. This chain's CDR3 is CASSTYYEQYF. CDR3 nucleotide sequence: TGTGCCAGCAGTACCTACTACGAGCAGTACTTC.